These T cell receptor beta chains were read from a single sample in a study of regulatory T cells in long-lasting Graves disease. TCRdb re-called the multiplex PCR reads with MiXCR, one entry per CDR3 protein. The sample consists of roughly 500,000 distinct CDR3 sequences, roughly 14% of them appearing once. This sample also belongs to another study, concerning T cells in Graves' hyperthyroidism and ophthalmopathy.

Sample: peripheral blood mononuclear cells (PBMCs), taken at new diagnosis, from a patient treated with antithyroid drugs. The receptor set was obtained from a man younger than 45 with Graves disease. CDR3s include the opening cysteine and the closing phenylalanine or tryptophan. D genes are given only for firm matches. For some rows the clone size is stated as once, few or many, or as a class when expanded; others skip it.

j_call v_call cdr3_length d_call clone_size cdr3_nt cdr3_aa
TRBJ2-1 TRBV20-1 14 . many TGCAGTGCTAGTAATCGCGGGGTGAGGGATGAGCAGTTCTTC CSASNRGVRDEQFF
TRBJ2-6 TRBV2 15 TRBD2 . TGTGCCACAAGAGCGGGAGTTAACGGGGCCAACGTCCTGACTTTC CATRAGVNGANVLTF
TRBJ2-5 TRBV30 14 . many TGTGCCTGGAGGAGTGTGGGACTGAAAGAGACCCAGTACTTC CAWRSVGLKETQYF
TRBJ1-1 TRBV18 14 . many TGTGCCAGCTCACCAGGGGTCCTGAACACTGAAGCTTTCTTT CASSPGVLNTEAFF
TRBJ2-3 TRBV11-2 15 . many TGTGCCAGCAGCACAACGGACTATCCTCGTTCCGCGCAGTATTTT CASSTTDYPRSAQYF
TRBJ2-1 TRBV11-2 16 . many TGTGCCAGCAGCTTACTCACCCAAGCGGCTTACAATGAGCAGTTCTTC CASSLLTQAAYNEQFF
TRBJ2-1 TRBV20-1 16 . many TGCAGTGCCCAAAATTTAGCGGACCTAGTTAAGAATGAGCAGTTCTTC CSAQNLADLVKNEQFF
TRBJ2-5 TRBV12-3/TRBV12-4 15 . . TGCGCCAGCAGCCAGCCGTTTGTGTTCCAAGAGACCCAGTACTTC CASSQPFVFQETQYF
TRBJ2-7 TRBV4-1 13 . few TGCGCCAGCAGCCAGCTCAGGGGCCACGAGCAGTACTTC CASSQLRGHEQYF
TRBJ1-6 TRBV14 15 . . TGTGCCAGCAGCCAACTTGCCAGGGTTAATTCACCCCTCCACTTT CASSQLARVNSPLHF